The 16 T cell receptor beta chains presented below share a single source sample, sequenced in a study of tumor and adjacent non-tumor tissue in lung cancer. This sample's RNA came from whole unsorted tissue. This non-tumor lung sample came from over 3 cm beyond the tumor edge. A modified ARM-PCR protocol with three rounds of nested PCR amplified TCRbeta. TCRdb reanalysed the multiplex PCR reads using MiXCR and keeps one entry per CDR3 protein. The sample lists about 110,000 distinct CDR3 sequences; about 61% were seen once. The material sequenced was distant non-tumor lung tissue. Source of these receptors: a man aged 55 to 70 with non-small cell lung cancer.

This clonotype was counted ten times or more. The V gene is TRBV5-8, the J gene TRBJ2-1; no definite D call. V was clipped by 0 bases and J by 12 bases, with 13 bases between them. CDR1 is SGHTS, CDR2 YDEGEE, per germline. This CDR3 comprises 13 residues. The CDR3 DNA follows: TGTGCCAGCAGCTTGGCCTTTAGGGCAGGGCAGTTCTTC. It encodes CASSLAFRAGQFF.

Worth noting for this clonotype: One end of the junction fails to match germline, which may point to a read error. The genes are TRBV7-8 and TRBJ2-3; the match to TRBD2 covers 10 bases. The CDR3 has 15 amino acids. Germline-derived CDR1 and CDR2 are SGHVS and FQNEAQ. This chain's CDR3 is CVSSLAGGHTDTQYF. CDR3 sequence (DNA): TGTGTCAGCAGCTTAGCGGGGGGCCATACAGATACGCAGTATTTT.

As for this clonotype: One base away lies a much larger clone, so this may be a sequencing read error. In this CDR3 the conserved last residue, phenylalanine or tryptophan, is missing, so a read error is likely. The chain joins TRBV20-1 to TRBJ2-2; D ambiguous. There are 12 residues in the CDR3. V gave up 3 bases and J gave up 7 bases, with 9 bases separating them. Per germline, CDR1 DFQATT and CDR2 SNEGSKA (reference sequence). CDR3 in amino acids: CSASLGIGELFY. The CDR3 DNA reads TGCAGTGCTAGTTTGGGTATCGGGGAGCTGTTTTAT.

This clonotype occurred once. A junction boundary mismatches the germline segment, possibly from a read error. V is TRBV20-1 and J is TRBJ2-7, with 7 bases lining up with TRBD1. The CDR3 extends over 12 amino acids. CDR1 DFQATT and CDR2 SNEGSKA come from the germline V gene (reference sequence). CDR3 loop: CIANLDRSEQYF. Here the CDR3 DNA reads TGCATTGCTAACCTGGACAGGAGCGAGCAGTACTTC.

Points on this clonotype: The CDR3 carries no conserved terminal phenylalanine or tryptophan, so it likely arises from a read error. This chain joins TRBV20-1 and TRBJ2-7, with 8 bases identical to TRBD1. Trimming took 7 bases from V and 2 from J; bases not matched to a gene: 10. Germline assignment: CDR1 DFQATT and CDR2 SNEGSKA (reference sequence). This CDR3 has 14 residues. CDR3 loop: CSVSSGTGPYEQYI. CDR3 nucleotide sequence: TGCAGTGTCAGCTCCGGGACAGGACCCTACGAGCAGTACATC.

Note on this clonotype: One junction end does not reproduce the germline sequence, and a read error may be involved. The J gene is TRBJ1-4, the V gene TRBV5-1, with 7 nucleotides matching TRBD1. The germline V gene has CDR1 SGHRS and CDR2 YFSETQ. The CDR3 runs to 15 residues. The CDR3 spells CSSSGGQETNEKLFF. The CDR3 region has the DNA TGCTCCAGCAGCGGTGGACAGGAAACTAATGAAAAACTGTTTTTT. The full variable domain, rest sourced from reference TRBV5-1 and TRBJ1-4, is KAGVTQTPRYLIKTRGQQVTLSCSPISGHRSVSWYQQTPGQGLQFLFEYFSETQRNKGNFPGRFSGRQFSNSRSEMNVSTLELGDSALYLCSSSGGQETNEKLFFGSGTQLSVL.

This clonotype was counted ten times or more. The V call is TRBV6-5, the J call TRBJ1-2; D gene uncertain. The V end lost 1 base, the J end lost 0 bases, and 9 bases lay between the germline ends. The CDR3 sequence is 15 residues long. Germline CDR1 is MNHEY and CDR2 is SVGAGI. CDR3 protein: CASSYWAKANYGYTF. DNA for the CDR3: TGTGCCAGCAGTTACTGGGCCAAAGCTAACTATGGCTACACCTTC.

This clonotype was seen at least ten times. The J gene is TRBJ1-3, the V gene TRBV12-3 or TRBV12-4; D is unresolved. CDR3 length equals 13 residues. With 9 bases removed from V and 3 bases from J, the gap between germline ends came to 12 bases. Here the CDR3 reads CASRRGDGNTIYF. The CDR3 DNA sequence: TGTGCCAGTCGCCGGGGAGATGGAAACACCATATATTTT.

Concerning this clonotype: At one end, the junction sequence differs from germline, possibly due to a read error. The chain is built from TRBV4-2 and TRBJ2-5; D could derive from TRBD1 or TRBD2 (5 bases each). From germline, CDR1 is LGHNA and CDR2 YNFKEQ. The CDR3 is 17 amino acids. The CDR3 protein is CASSQNGGAGSQETQYF. DNA of the CDR3: TGTGCTAGCAGCCAAAATGGGGGTGCAGGGTCCCAAGAGACCCAGTACTTC.

As to this clonotype: This may stem from a read error, because a much larger clone lies one nucleotide away. The J gene is TRBJ2-7, the V gene TRBV6-1, with D perhaps matching TRBD1 (5 bases). The CDR3 spans 13 residues. Looked up from germline, CDR1 is MNHNS and CDR2 is SASEGT. The CDR3 DNA follows: TGTCCCAGCAGTGGTGAAGGGGTGTACGAGCAGTACTTC. It codes for CPSSGEGVYEQYF.

As for this clonotype: A single base separates this from a much larger clone, so it may be a read error. V usage is TRBV7-9 and J usage is TRBJ1-6; TRBD1 aligns across 10 bases. V was pared by 8 bases and J by 8 bases, with 12 bases of the junction left unmatched. Germline V gene lookup returns CDR1 SEHNR and CDR2 FQNEAQ (reference sequence). There are 16 residues in the CDR3. This CDR3 reads CASGSSGTGVDSPLHF. CDR3 bases: TGTGCCAGCGGCTCGTCCGGGACAGGGGTTGATTCACCCCTCCACTTT. The full variable domain, in which reference TRBV7-9 and TRBJ1-6 provide the parts outside the CDR3, is DTGVSQNPRHKITKRGQNVTFRCDPISEHNRLYWYRQTLGQGPEFLTYFQNEAQLEKSRLLSDRFSAERPKGSFSTLEIQRTEQGDSAMYLCASGSSGTGVDSPLHFGNGTRLTVT.

This clonotype was detected ten times or more. The rearrangement joins TRBV5-1 to TRBJ1-1; 11 bases match TRBD1. This CDR3 spans 15 amino acids. Trimming took 0 bases from V and 4 from J; bases not matched to a gene: 2. Germline CDR1 is SGHRS and CDR2 is YFSETQ. This CDR3 is CASSLVGTGGTEAFF. CDR3 nucleotides: TGCGCCAGCAGCTTGGTCGGGACAGGGGGCACTGAAGCTTTCTTT.

The count of this clonotype is one. An end of the junction does not agree with germline; a read error may underlie this. This chain links TRBV29-1 with TRBJ1-1, with D unclear. This CDR3 comprises 13 residues. Germline V gene data show CDR1 as SQVTM and CDR2 as ANQGSEA. The CDR3, as DNA: TGCAGTGCTTTTTTACCGGGGAACACTGAAACTTTCTTT. Protein sequence: CSAFLPGNTETFF.

Comments on this clonotype: Relative to the germline gene, one junction end is altered; a read error may explain this. The chain carries TRBV11-2 and TRBJ2-1; 8 nucleotides match TRBD2. The CDR3 is made up of 14 amino acids. Germline V CDR1 and CDR2: SGHAT, FQNNGV. This CDR3 is CASSLVGGAGEQFF. CDR3 DNA sequence: TGTGCTAGCAGCTTAGTCGGGGGGGCCGGTGAGCAGTTCTTC.

V and J are TRBV11-1 and TRBJ1-6; possible D gene TRBD1, 5 bases. The length of the CDR3 is 15 residues. Germline CDR1 SGHAT, CDR2 FQDESV (reference sequence). The CDR3 protein is CASGRGRGNNSPLHF. The CDR3 bases are TGTGCAAGCGGCCGAGGACGGGGGAACAATTCACCCCTCCACTTT.

Only a few counts were recorded for this clonotype. The rearrangement joins TRBV20-1 to TRBJ1-1; a weak D match, TRBD1 (5 bases). Germline V gene sequence: CDR1 DFQATT, CDR2 SNEGSKA (reference sequence). The CDR3 has 16 amino acids. Trimming took off 3 bases at V and 1 base at J, with 18 bases between the two ends. In DNA form, the CDR3 reads TGCAGTGCTAGGACTGGGGCAGGGTGGGCGAACACTGAAGCTTTCTTT. Encoded protein: CSARTGAGWANTEAFF.